These T cell receptor beta chains were read from a single sample in a study of CD8 T cells in ankylosing spondylitis. A single record per CDR3 protein comes from TCRdb applying MiXCR to the 5' RACE reads. The table lists about 540,000 distinct CDR3 sequences, roughly 13% of them singletons. Sequenced material: blood, either unsorted or a sorted T cell fraction (not recorded which). These receptors all stem from a male donor with ankylosing spondylitis. The CDR3 runs from the conserved cysteine through the conserved F or W. The D gene is left open where the match is weak. Clone size is stated in some rows and not others, as once, few, many or a class when expanded.

J	length	V	size	D	DNA	CDR3
TRBJ2-2	13	TRBV19	-	-	TGTGCCAGTAGGCAGGCCGGGACCGGGGAGCTGTTTTTT	CASRQAGTGELFF
TRBJ1-1	12	TRBV7-2	-	-	TGTGCCAGCAGCTTAATAGGGCATCAAGCTTTCTTT	CASSLIGHQAFF
TRBJ1-1	17	TRBV29-1	-	TRBD1	TGCAGCGTTGTTGGCCGACAGGGAATCAGAATGAACACTGAAGCTTTCTTT	CSVVGRQGIRMNTEAFF
TRBJ1-2	15	TRBV5-1	-	-	TGCGCCAGCAGCTCCGACGGATTTCCTAACTATGGCTACACCTTC	CASSSDGFPNYGYTF
TRBJ2-3	13	TRBV27	few	-	TGTGCCAGCAGTTTATTTAGGAGAGATACGCAGTATTTT	CASSLFRRDTQYF
TRBJ1-1	11	TRBV29-1	-	-	TGCAGCCCGGGGACGGGAACTGAAGCTTTCTTT	CSPGTGTEAFF
TRBJ1-5	14	TRBV14	few	-	TGTGCCAGCAGCCAAGCAAACAGAGATCAGCCCCAGCATTTT	CASSQANRDQPQHF
TRBJ1-1	13	TRBV20-1	few	-	TGCAGTGCTCCTCCCAGGGGACGGACTGAAGCTTTCTTT	CSAPPRGRTEAFF
TRBJ2-7	12	TRBV12-3/TRBV12-4	-	-	TGTGCCAGCAGTTTCGGACTCTACGAGCAGTACTTC	CASSFGLYEQYF
TRBJ2-2	15	TRBV13	few	-	TGTGCCAGCAGACCTGGACCCCGGAACACCGGGGAGCTGTTTTTT	CASRPGPRNTGELFF
TRBJ2-5	15	TRBV5-4	-	-	TGTGCCAGCACCCGGGGTAAGGCGCTCCAAGAGACCCAGTACTTC	CASTRGKALQETQYF
TRBJ2-1	17	TRBV3-1	few	TRBD2	TGTGCCAGCAGCCAAGGTACGGCGGGAGGGCCCTACAATGAGCAGTTCTTC	CASSQGTAGGPYNEQFF
TRBJ1-2	15	TRBV14	-	-	TGTGCCAGCAGCCGGGGCCATGGAGGAACAGGGGGCTACACCTTC	CASSRGHGGTGGYTF
TRBJ2-3	15	TRBV13	-	TRBD2	TGTGCCAGCACCGGGGGAGCGGGGCACACAGATACGCAGTATTTT	CASTGGAGHTDTQYF
TRBJ2-5	13	TRBV20-1	-	-	TGCAGTGCAAGCAGACAGCCCCAAGAGACCCAGTACTTC	CSASRQPQETQYF
TRBJ2-5	17	TRBV7-9	-	-	TGTGCCAGCAGCCCTCGACTCGGGGCCCCCACGCAAGAGACCCAGTACTTC	CASSPRLGAPTQETQYF
TRBJ2-1	14	TRBV20-1	few	TRBD2	TGCAGTGCTAGTTCCAGCGGGAGATCGAATGAGCAGTTCTTC	CSASSSGRSNEQFF
TRBJ2-1	15	TRBV6-4	-	TRBD2	TGTGCCAGCAGTGAGGGTAGCGGGAGAGGGAATGAGCAGTTCTTC	CASSEGSGRGNEQFF
TRBJ1-3	14	TRBV2	-	-	TGTGCCAGGAGTGGGACATCCTCTGGAAACACCATATATTTT	CARSGTSSGNTIYF
TRBJ2-1	16	TRBV5-6	few	TRBD2	TGTGCCAGCAGCGAGGGAGGGAGGCCCCCCTACAATGAGCAGTTCTTC	CASSEGGRPPYNEQFF
TRBJ2-2	15	TRBV5-6	few	TRBD2	TGTGCCAGCAGCCCGAGGACTAGCGTTTCCGGGGAGCTGTTTTTT	CASSPRTSVSGELFF
TRBJ2-5	16	TRBV5-1	-	TRBD2	TGCGCCAGCAGACCGACTAGCGGACCACTAAGAGAGACCCAGTACTTC	CASRPTSGPLRETQYF
TRBJ1-2	14	TRBV7-2	-	-	TGTGCCAGCAGCCTTACGCCCCAAGACTATGGCTACACCTTC	CASSLTPQDYGYTF
TRBJ2-3	13	TRBV30	few	TRBD2	TGTGCCTGGATAGCTAGCGGGAGTACCGCGCAGTATTTT	CAWIASGSTAQYF
TRBJ2-7	15	TRBV7-2	few	TRBD2	TGTGCCAGCAGCGAAACTAGCGGGGCGAGTACTCAGCAGTACTTC	CASSETSGASTQQYF
TRBJ2-2	15	TRBV11-2	many	-	TGTGCCAGCAGCTTAAGCAGGAGAGACACCGGGGAGCTGTTTTTT	CASSLSRRDTGELFF
TRBJ2-1	16	TRBV5-1	few	TRBD2	TGCGCCAGCAGCCGAACAGGACTAGCGGGACCGGATGAGCAGTTCTTC	CASSRTGLAGPDEQFF
TRBJ2-2	17	TRBV2	-	TRBD2	TGTGCCAGCGGTCGGGCTAGCGGGAGCCCGAACACCGGGGAGCTGTTTTTT	CASGRASGSPNTGELFF
TRBJ1-1	22	TRBV5-1	few	TRBD1	TGCGCCAGCAGCTTGGCGGGACAGGCGGTTGCGGGGATCCTCCGAATGAACACTGAAGCTTTCTTT	CASSLAGQAVAGILRMNTEAFF
TRBJ1-4	17	TRBV10-3	many	-	TGTGCCATCAGTCCCGATCTACAGGGAGGGACCAATGAAAAACTGTTTTTT	CAISPDLQGGTNEKLFF
TRBJ1-5	16	TRBV20-1	few	TRBD1	TGCAGTGCGCGGTTTCTACAGGGGGCGCGCAATCAGCCCCAGCATTTT	CSARFLQGARNQPQHF
TRBJ2-7	13	TRBV4-1	-	-	TGCGCCACCTCAAAACCGGCAGAAAGCGAGCAGTACTTC	CATSKPAESEQYF
TRBJ2-7	16	TRBV7-9	-	TRBD1	TGTGCCAGCCGAGGACTCGGGACAGGGGGCGCCTACGAGCAGTACTTC	CASRGLGTGGAYEQYF
TRBJ2-1	15	TRBV19	-	-	TGTGCCAGTAGTAGGTTAATAGCGGAAGACAATGAGCAGTTCTTC	CASSRLIAEDNEQFF
TRBJ2-1	11	TRBV30	-	-	TGTGCCTGGAGTCGCGGGAATGAGCAGTTCTTC	CAWSRGNEQFF
TRBJ1-5	16	TRBV7-8	-	-	TGTGCCAGCAGACCGGGACAAGGGACTAGCAATCAGCCCCAGCATTTT	CASRPGQGTSNQPQHF
TRBJ2-1	15	TRBV11-3	-	TRBD1	TGTGCCAGCAGCTTAGAAGGACAGGTGGGCAATGAGCAGTTCTTC	CASSLEGQVGNEQFF
TRBJ1-1	14	TRBV3-1	few	-	TGTGCCAGCAGCCAAGTATGGTCAGGCTGGCCTGCTTTCTTT	CASSQVWSGWPAFF
TRBJ1-6	14	TRBV5-1	-	-	TGCGCCAGCAGCTTGAGGGAGGGAAATTCACCCCTCCACTTT	CASSLREGNSPLHF
TRBJ2-1	14	TRBV19	-	TRBD2	TGTGCCAGTAGTATCGAACTAGCGCTCAATGAGCAGTTCTTC	CASSIELALNEQFF
TRBJ2-1	17	TRBV6-4	-	TRBD2	TGTGCCAGCAGTGAGGGGGTCTACATGGGAGGGGCGGATGAGCAGTTCTTC	CASSEGVYMGGADEQFF
TRBJ1-2	14	TRBV6-1	few	-	TGTGCCAGCAGTCCCAGGGAATTACACTATGGCTACACCTTC	CASSPRELHYGYTF
TRBJ2-1	16	TRBV29-1	-	TRBD2	TGCAGCGTTGGGGGGGCTGCGGGAGGACCGAGGAATGAGCAGTTCTTC	CSVGGAAGGPRNEQFF
TRBJ2-1	15	TRBV12-3/TRBV12-4	few	-	TGTGCCAGCAGTTTCCTGTTAGGCCGGGGCAATGAGCAGTTCTTC	CASSFLLGRGNEQFF
TRBJ2-7	11	TRBV5-1	many	-	TGCGCCAGCAGCCTCGCGTGGGAGCAGTACTTC	CASSLAWEQYF
TRBJ2-7	15	TRBV7-2	-	-	TGTGCCAGCAGCTTAGTCGGACAGCTCTCCTACGAGCAGTACTTC	CASSLVGQLSYEQYF